This T cell receptor (beta chain) is drawn from a study of Graves' ophthalmopathy and Graves' hyperthyroidism. The table lists this clonotype with many counts. RNA transcripts yielded amplified TCR beta CDR3 regions. The first round was an RT-PCR with HTBI primers, and the second round was a multiplex PCR. MiXCR, run by TCRdb on the multiplex PCR reads, gives a single entry per CDR3 protein. Of about 220,000 distinct CDR3 sequences in the sample, approximately 21% are singletons; the top ten hold around two fifths. The V gene lost 2 bases and the J gene lost 7 bases, with 15 bases spanning the gap. This CDR3 region has 15 residues.

This sequence joins TRBV12-3 or TRBV12-4 and TRBJ1-5; TRBD1 might be the D (6 bases). This TCR was recovered from a woman between 45 and 60 years old with Graves' ophthalmopathy. Sequenced sample: peripheral blood. CDR3 loop: CASSLRGRGWQPQHF. CDR3 DNA: TGTGCCAGCAGTTTAAGAGGTAGGGGGTGGCAGCCCCAGCATTTT.